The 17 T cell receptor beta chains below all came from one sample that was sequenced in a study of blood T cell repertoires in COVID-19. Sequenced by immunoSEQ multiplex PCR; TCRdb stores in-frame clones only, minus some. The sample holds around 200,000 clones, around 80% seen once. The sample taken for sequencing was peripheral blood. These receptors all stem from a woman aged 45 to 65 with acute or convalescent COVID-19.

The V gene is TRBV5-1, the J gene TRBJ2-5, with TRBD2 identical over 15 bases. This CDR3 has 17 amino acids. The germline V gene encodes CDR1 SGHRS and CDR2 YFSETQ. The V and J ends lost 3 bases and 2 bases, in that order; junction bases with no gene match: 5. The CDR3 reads CASSSGLAGGIQETQYF. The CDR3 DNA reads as TGCGCCAGCAGCTCCGGACTAGCGGGAGGGATACAAGAGACCCAGTACTTC.

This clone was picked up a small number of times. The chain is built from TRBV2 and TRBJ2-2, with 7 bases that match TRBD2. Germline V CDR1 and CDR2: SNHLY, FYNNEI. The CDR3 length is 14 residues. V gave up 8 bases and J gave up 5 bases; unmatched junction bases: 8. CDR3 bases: TGTGCCAGCCACCAAGCGGGACCAACCGGGGAGCTGTTTTTT. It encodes CASHQAGPTGELFF.

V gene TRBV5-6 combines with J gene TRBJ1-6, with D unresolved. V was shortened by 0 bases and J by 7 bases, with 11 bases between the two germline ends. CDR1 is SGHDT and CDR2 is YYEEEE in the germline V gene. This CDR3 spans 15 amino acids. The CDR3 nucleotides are TGTGCCAGCAGCTTGGGAATAGACATCAATTCACCCCTCCACTTT. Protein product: CASSLGIDINSPLHF.

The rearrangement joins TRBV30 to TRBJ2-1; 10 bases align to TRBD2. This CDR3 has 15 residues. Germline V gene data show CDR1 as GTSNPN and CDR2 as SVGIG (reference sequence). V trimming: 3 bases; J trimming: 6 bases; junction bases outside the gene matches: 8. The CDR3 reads CAWRLAGAVINEQFF. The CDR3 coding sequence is TGTGCCTGGAGGCTAGCGGGAGCCGTGATCAATGAGCAGTTCTTC.

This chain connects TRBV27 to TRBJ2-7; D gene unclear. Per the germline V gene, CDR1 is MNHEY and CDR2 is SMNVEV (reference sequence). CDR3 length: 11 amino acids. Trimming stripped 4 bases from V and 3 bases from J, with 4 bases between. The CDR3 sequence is CASSSSYEQYF. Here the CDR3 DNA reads TGTGCCAGCAGTTCTAGCTACGAGCAGTACTTC.

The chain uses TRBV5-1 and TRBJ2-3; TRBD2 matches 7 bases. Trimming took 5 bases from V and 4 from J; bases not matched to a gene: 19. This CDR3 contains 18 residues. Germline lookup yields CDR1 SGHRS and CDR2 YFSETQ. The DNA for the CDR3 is TGCGCCAGCAGTCCGCTTATGGGGGAGGGCTTTGGCGCAGATACGCAGTATTTT. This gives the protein CASSPLMGEGFGADTQYF. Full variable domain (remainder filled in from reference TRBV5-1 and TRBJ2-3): KAGVTQTPRYLIKTRGQQVTLSCSPISGHRSVSWYQQTPGQGLQFLFEYFSETQRNKGNFPGRFSGRQFSNSRSEMNVSTLELGDSALYLCASSPLMGEGFGADTQYFGPGTRLTVL.

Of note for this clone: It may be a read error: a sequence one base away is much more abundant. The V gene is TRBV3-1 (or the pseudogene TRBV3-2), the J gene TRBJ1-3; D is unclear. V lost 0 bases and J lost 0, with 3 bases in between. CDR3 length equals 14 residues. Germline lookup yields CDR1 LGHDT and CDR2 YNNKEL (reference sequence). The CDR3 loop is CASSQEASGNTIYF. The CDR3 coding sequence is TGTGCCAGCAGCCAAGAGGCCTCTGGAAACACCATATATTTT.

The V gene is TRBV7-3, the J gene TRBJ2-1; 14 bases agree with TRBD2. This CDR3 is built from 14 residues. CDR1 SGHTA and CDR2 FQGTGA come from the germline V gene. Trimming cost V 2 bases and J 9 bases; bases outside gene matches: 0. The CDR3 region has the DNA TGTGCCAGCAGCTTAGGGACTAGCGGGAGTGAGCAGTTCTTC. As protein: CASSLGTSGSEQFF.

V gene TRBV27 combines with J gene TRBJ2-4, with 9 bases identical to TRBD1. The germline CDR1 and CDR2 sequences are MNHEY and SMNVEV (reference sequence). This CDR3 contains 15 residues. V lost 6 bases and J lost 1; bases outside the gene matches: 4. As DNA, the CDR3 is TGTGCCAGCAGCCGACAGGGGGAGGCCAAAAACATTCAGTACTTC. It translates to CASSRQGEAKNIQYF.

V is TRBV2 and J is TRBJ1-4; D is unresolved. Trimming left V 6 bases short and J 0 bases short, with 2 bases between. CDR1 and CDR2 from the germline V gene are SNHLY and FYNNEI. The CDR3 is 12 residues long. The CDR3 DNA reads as TGTGCCAGCAGCTCAACTAATGAAAAACTGTTTTTT. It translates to CASSSTNEKLFF.

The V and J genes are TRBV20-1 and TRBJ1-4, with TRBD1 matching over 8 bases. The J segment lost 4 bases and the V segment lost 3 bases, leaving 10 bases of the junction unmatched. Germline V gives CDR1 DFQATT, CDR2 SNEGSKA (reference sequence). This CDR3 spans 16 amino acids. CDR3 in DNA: TGCAGTGCTAGTATGATGGGGGGACAGGATAATGAAAAACTGTTTTTT. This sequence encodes CSASMMGGQDNEKLFF.

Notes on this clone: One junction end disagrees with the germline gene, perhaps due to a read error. The CDR3 region is CASSFSGTMSGSTIYF. The DNA of the CDR3 is TGTGCCAGCAGCTTCTCGGGGACAATGTCTGGAAGCACCATATATTTT. The rearrangement joins TRBV5-4 to TRBJ1-3, with D maybe TRBD1 (6 bases). The CDR3 loop spans 16 amino acids. In germline, CDR1 is SGHNT, CDR2 YYREEE (reference sequence). Full variable domain (remainder filled in from reference TRBV5-4 and TRBJ1-3): ETGVTQSPTHLIKTRGQQVTLRCSSQSGHNTVSWYQQALGQGPQFIFQYYREEENGRGNFPPRFSGLQFPNYSSELNVNALELDDSALYLCASSFSGTMSGSTIYFGEGSWLTVV.

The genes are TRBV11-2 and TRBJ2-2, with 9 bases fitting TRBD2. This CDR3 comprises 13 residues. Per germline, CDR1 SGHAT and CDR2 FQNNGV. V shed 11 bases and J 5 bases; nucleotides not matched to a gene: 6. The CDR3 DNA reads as TGTGCCCGCGGGGGGGGCGAAACCGGGGAGCTGTTTTTT. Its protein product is CARGGGETGELFF.

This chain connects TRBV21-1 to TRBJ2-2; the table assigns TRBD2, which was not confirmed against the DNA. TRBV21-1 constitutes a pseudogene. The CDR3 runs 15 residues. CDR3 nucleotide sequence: TGTGCCAGCACCCGGACTCTTACGAACACCGGGGAGCTGTTTTTT. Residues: CASTRTLTNTGELFF.

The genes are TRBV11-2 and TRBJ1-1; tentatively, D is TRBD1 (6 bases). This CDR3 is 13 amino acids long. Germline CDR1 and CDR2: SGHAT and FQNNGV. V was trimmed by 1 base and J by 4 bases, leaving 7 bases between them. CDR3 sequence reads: CASSLVGGTEAFF. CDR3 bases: TGTGCCAGCAGCTTAGTAGGGGGCACTGAAGCTTTCTTT.

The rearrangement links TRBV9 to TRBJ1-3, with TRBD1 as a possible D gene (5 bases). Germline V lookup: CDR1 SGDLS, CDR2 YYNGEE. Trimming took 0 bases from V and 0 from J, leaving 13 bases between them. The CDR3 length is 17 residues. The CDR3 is CASSVDSPGFSGNTIYF. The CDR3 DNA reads TGTGCCAGCAGCGTAGACTCCCCAGGGTTCTCTGGAAACACCATATATTTT.

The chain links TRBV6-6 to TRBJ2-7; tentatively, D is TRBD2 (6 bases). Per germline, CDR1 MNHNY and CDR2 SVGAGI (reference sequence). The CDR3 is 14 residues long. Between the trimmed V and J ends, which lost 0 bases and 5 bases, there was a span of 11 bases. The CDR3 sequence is CASSYSMAGNEQYF. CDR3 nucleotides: TGTGCCAGCAGTTACTCGATGGCGGGAAACGAGCAGTACTTC.